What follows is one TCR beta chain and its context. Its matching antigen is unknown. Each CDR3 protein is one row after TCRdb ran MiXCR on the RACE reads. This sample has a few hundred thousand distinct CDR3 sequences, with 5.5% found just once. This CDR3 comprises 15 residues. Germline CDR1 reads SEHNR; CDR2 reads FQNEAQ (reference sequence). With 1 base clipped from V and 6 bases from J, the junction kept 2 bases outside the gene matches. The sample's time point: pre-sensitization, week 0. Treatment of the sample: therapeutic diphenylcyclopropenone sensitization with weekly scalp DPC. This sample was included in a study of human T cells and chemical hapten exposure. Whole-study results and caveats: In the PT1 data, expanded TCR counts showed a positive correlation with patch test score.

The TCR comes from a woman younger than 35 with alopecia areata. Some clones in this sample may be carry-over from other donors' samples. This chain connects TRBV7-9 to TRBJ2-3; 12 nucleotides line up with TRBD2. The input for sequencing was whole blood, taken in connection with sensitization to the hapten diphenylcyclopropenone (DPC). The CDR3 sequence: CASSLEGTSGDTQYF. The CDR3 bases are TGTGCCAGCAGCTTAGAAGGGACTAGCGGGGATACGCAGTATTTT.